This T cell receptor (beta chain) was retrieved from a study of cytomegalovirus exposure and HLA in healthy donors. Overall study findings and caveats: Reports credit the classifier with highly specific, highly sensitive diagnosis of cytomegalovirus status. Researchers reported in a later analysis that a missense DCLRE1C variant was tied to TCR beta V- and J-gene trimming.

The CDR3 extends over 14 amino acids. V gave up 3 bases and J gave up 2 bases, with 10 bases separating them. Germline lookup yields CDR1 LNHDA and CDR2 SQIVND (reference sequence). Primers: 60 Vbeta forward and 13 Jbeta reverse. Clones were read by immunoSEQ multiplex PCR, and TCRdb kept only the in-frame ones, dropping some. The sample contains some 150,000 clones, roughly 65% of which appear only once. In regard to this clone: The target antigen is unknown.

The gene calls are TRBV19 and TRBJ1-1; unclear D gene. This TCR came from a man in his 60s in good health and CMV-seronegative. The sample taken for sequencing was PBMCs. The DNA for the CDR3 is TGTGCCAGTAGTATCGCCGACTTTAACACTGAAGCTTTCTTT. It translates to CASSIADFNTEAFF.